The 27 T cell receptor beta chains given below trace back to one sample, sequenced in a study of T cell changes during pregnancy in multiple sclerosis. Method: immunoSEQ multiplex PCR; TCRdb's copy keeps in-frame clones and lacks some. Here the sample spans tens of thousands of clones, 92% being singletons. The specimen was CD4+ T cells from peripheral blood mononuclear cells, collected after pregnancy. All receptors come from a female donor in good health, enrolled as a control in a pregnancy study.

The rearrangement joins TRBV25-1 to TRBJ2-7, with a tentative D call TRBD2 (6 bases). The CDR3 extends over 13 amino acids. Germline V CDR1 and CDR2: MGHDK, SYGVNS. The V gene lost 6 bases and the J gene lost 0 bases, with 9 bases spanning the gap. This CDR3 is CASSVGGSYEQYF. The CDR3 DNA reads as TGTGCCAGCAGCGTGGGGGGCTCCTACGAGCAGTACTTC.

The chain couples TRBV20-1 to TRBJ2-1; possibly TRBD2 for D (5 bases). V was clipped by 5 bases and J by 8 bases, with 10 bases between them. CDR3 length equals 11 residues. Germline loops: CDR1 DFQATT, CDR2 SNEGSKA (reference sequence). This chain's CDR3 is CSAVLGDEQFF. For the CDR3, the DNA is TGCAGTGCTGTACTAGGCGATGAGCAGTTCTTC.

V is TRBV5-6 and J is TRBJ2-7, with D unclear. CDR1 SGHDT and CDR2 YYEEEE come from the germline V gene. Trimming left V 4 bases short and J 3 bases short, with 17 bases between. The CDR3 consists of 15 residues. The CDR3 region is CASSDRPGGGYEQYF. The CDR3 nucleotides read TGTGCCAGCAGCGATCGACCCGGCGGCGGCTACGAGCAGTACTTC.

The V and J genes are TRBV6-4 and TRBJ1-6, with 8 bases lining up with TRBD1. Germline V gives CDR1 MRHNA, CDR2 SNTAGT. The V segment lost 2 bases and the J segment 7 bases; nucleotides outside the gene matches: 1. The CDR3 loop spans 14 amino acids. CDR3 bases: TGTGCCAGCAGTGACACAGGGGGGAATTCACCCCTCCACTTT. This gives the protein CASSDTGGNSPLHF.

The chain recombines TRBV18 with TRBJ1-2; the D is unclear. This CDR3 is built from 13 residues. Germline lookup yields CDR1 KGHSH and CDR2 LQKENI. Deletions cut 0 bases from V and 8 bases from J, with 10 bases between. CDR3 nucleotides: TGTGCCAGCTCACCACCGGTCCGACACGGCTACACCTTC. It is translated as CASSPPVRHGYTF. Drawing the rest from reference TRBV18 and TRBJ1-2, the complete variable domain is NAGVMQNPRHLVRRRGQEARLRCSPMKGHSHVYWYRQLPEEGLKFMVYLQKENIIDESGMPKERFSAEFPKEGPSILRIQQVVRGDSAAYFCASSPPVRHGYTFGSGTRLTVV.

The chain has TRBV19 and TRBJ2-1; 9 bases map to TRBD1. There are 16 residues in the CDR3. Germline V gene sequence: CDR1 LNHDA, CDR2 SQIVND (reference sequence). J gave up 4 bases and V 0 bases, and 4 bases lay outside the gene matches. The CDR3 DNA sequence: TGTGCCAGTAGTATAGAGGACAGGGGTCCATACAATGAGCAGTTCTTC. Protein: CASSIEDRGPYNEQFF.

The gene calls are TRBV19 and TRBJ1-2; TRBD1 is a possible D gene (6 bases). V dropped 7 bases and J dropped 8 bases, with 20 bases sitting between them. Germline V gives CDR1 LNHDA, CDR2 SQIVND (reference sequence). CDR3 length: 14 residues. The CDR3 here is CASNQDRLQGGYTF. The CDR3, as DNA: TGTGCCAGTAATCAAGACAGGCTCCAGGGAGGCTACACCTTC.

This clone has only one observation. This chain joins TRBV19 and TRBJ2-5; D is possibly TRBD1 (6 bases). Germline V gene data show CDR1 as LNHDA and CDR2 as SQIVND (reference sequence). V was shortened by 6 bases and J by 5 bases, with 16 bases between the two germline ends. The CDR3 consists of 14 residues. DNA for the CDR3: TGTGCCAGTAGAGGGCAGGGGATTGGCGAGACCCAGTACTTC. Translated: CASRGQGIGETQYF.

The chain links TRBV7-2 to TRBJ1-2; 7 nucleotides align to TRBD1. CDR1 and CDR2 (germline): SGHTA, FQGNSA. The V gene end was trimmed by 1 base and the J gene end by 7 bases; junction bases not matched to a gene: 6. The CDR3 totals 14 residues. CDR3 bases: TGTGCCAGCAGCTTAGAGGCGACAGGGAGTGGCTACACCTTC. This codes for CASSLEATGSGYTF.

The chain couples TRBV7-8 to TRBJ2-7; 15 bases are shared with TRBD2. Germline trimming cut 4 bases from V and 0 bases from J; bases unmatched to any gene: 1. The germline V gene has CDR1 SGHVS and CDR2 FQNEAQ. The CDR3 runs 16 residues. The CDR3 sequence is CASSWGLAGGSYEQYF. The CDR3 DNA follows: TGTGCCAGCAGCTGGGGACTAGCGGGGGGCTCCTACGAGCAGTACTTC.

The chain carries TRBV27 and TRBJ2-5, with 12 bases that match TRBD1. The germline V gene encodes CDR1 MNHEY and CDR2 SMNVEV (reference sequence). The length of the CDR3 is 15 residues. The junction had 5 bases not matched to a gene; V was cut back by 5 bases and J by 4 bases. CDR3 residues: CASSLGTGGRETQYF. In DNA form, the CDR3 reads TGTGCCAGCAGTCTAGGGACAGGGGGCCGAGAGACCCAGTACTTC.

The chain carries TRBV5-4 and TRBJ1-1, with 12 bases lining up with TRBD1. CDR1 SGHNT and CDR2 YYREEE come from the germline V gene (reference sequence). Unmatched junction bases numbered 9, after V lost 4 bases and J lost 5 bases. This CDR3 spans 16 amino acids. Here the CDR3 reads CASSPGQGARETEAFF. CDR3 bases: TGTGCCAGCAGCCCGGGACAGGGGGCGCGCGAGACTGAAGCTTTCTTT.

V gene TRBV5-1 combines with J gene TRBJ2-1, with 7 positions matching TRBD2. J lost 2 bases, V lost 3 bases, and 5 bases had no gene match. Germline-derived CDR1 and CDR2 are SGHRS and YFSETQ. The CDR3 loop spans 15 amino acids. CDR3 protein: CASSWVAGTYNEQFF. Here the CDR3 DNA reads TGCGCCAGCAGCTGGGTAGCGGGCACCTACAATGAGCAGTTCTTC.

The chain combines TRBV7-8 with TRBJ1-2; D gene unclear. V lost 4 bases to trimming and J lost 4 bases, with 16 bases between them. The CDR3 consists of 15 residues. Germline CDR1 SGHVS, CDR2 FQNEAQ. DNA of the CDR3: TGTGCCAGCAGCTCGGACGGCCTCGGGAGCTATGGCTACACCTTC. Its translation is CASSSDGLGSYGYTF.

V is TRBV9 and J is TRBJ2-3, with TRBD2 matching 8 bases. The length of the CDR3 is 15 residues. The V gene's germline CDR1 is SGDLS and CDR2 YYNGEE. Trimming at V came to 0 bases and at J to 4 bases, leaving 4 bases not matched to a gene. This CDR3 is CASSVAGGRSDTQYF. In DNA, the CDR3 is TGTGCCAGCAGCGTAGCGGGGGGGCGGTCAGATACGCAGTATTTT.

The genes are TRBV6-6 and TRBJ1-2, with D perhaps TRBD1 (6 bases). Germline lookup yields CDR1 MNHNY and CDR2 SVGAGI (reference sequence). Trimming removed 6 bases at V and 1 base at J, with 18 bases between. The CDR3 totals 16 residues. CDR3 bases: TGTGCCAGCAGCTACAACCGGGACAATTATAACTATGGCTACACCTTC. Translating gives CASSYNRDNYNYGYTF.

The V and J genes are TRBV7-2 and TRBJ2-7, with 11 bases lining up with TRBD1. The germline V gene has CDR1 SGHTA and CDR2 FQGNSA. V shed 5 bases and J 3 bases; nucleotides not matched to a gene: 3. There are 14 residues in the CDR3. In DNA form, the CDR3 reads TGTGCCAGCAGCGTCGGGACAGGGGGCTACGAGCAGTACTTC. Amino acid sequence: CASSVGTGGYEQYF.

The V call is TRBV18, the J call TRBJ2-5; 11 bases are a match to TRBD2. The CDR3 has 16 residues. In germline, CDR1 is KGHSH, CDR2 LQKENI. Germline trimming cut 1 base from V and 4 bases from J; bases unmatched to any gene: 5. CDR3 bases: TGTGCCAGCTCACCACGGGAACTAGCGGGGGTAGAGACCCAGTACTTC. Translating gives CASSPRELAGVETQYF.

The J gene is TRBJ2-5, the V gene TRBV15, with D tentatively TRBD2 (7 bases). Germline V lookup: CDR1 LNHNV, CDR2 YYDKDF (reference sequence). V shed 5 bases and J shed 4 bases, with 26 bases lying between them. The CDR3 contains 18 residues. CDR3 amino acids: CATSLGHVVGGRGETQYF. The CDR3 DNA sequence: TGTGCCACCAGCTTGGGGCACGTAGTCGGGGGGCGGGGAGAGACCCAGTACTTC.

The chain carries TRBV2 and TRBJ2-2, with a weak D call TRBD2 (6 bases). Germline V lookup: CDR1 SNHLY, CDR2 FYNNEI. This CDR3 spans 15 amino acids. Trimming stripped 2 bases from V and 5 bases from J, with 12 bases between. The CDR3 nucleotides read TGTGCCAGCAGTGAAAGGGAGGCGAGAACCGGGGAGCTGTTTTTT. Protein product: CASSEREARTGELFF.

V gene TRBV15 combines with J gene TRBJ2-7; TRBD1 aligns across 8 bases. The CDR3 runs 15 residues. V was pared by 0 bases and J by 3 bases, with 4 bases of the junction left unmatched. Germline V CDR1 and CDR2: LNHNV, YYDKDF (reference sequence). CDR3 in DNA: TGTGCCACCAGCAGAGACGGACAGGGCTTCTACGAGCAGTACTTC. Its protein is CATSRDGQGFYEQYF.

CDR3 protein: CASGRPGFSYNEQFF. The CDR3 DNA reads TGTGCCAGCGGCCGCCCAGGTTTCTCCTACAATGAGCAGTTCTTC. This chain links TRBV19 with TRBJ2-1; D is unresolved. The CDR3 sequence is 15 residues long. The V end lost 9 bases, the J end lost 0 bases, and 15 bases lay between the germline ends. The V gene's germline CDR1 is LNHDA and CDR2 SQIVND (reference sequence).

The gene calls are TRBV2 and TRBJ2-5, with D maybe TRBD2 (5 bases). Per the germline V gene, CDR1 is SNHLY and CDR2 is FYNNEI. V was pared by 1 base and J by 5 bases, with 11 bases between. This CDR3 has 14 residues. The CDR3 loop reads CASSEGGSGETQYF. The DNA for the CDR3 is TGTGCCAGCAGTGAAGGCGGGTCCGGGGAGACCCAGTACTTC.

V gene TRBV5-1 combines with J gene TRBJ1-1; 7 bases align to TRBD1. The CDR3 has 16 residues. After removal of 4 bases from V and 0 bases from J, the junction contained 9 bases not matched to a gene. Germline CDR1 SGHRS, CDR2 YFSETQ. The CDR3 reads CASSQLLQGLNTEAFF. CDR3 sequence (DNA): TGCGCCAGCAGCCAACTGTTACAGGGGTTGAACACTGAAGCTTTCTTT.

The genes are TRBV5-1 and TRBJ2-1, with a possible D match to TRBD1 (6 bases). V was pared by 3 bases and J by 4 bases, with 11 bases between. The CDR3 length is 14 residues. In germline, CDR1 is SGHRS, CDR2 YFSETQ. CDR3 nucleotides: TGCGCCAGCAGCTCAGGACAGTCTTACAATGAGCAGTTCTTC. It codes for CASSSGQSYNEQFF.

In DNA, the CDR3 is TGTGCCAGCAGTGCGGACAGAGGTAATGAAAAACTGTTTTTT. Its protein is CASSADRGNEKLFF. The J gene is TRBJ1-4, the V gene TRBV28; D is possibly TRBD1 (6 bases). Trimming removed 5 bases from V and 4 bases from J, with 11 bases in between. Germline lookup yields CDR1 MDHEN and CDR2 SYDVKM. The CDR3 covers 14 residues.

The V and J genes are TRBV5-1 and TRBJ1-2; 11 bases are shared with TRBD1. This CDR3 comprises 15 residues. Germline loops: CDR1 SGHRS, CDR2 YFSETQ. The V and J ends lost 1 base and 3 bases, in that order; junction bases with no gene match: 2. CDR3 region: CASSLSGQGDYGYTF. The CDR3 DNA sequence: TGCGCCAGCAGCTTGTCGGGACAGGGGGACTATGGCTACACCTTC.